A selection of T cell receptor beta chains follows, all from one sample in a study of T cell responses to AZD1222 COVID-19 vaccine. The repertoire was sequenced with immunoSEQ multiplex PCR; TCRdb's copy has only in-frame clones and lacks some. The table lists around 150,000 clones, around 92% of them singletons. This specimen was peripheral blood, taken on day 0 of AZD1222 vaccination. These receptors all stem from an adult in good health. CDR3s include the opening cysteine and the closing phenylalanine or tryptophan.

V gene	J gene	CDR3 protein
TRBV5-6	TRBJ2-1	CASSPPGFNEQFF
TRBV6-5	TRBJ2-7	CASSRGQGIYEQYF
TRBV19	TRBJ1-2	CASTGQGARYGYTF
TRBV3-1/TRBV3-2	TRBJ2-3	CASSLLVHRRDYTDTQYF
TRBV19	TRBJ2-1	CASSISLAGNYNEQFF
TRBV2	TRBJ2-7	CASRESYEQYF
TRBV2	TRBJ1-4	CASSDRLTGGEKLFF
TRBV27	TRBJ2-7	CASSSLPPGQGVYEQYF
TRBV14	TRBJ1-1	CASSQVGQTGGTEAFF
TRBV28	TRBJ1-2	CASAVGSYGYTF
TRBV18	TRBJ2-5	CASSPPWGGYQETQYF
TRBV4-3	TRBJ1-2	CASSQDLGLKDGYTF
TRBV2	TRBJ2-7	CASRIIGGEQYF
TRBV5-4	TRBJ1-2	CASSYGQGNTF
TRBV9	TRBJ2-2	CASSVEGREAGELFF
TRBV3-1/TRBV3-2	TRBJ1-2	CASSKGDSVGYGYTF
TRBV2	TRBJ2-3	CASTVGLTDTQYF
TRBV6-1	TRBJ2-7	CASSATSGGAQMYEQYF
TRBV7-9	TRBJ2-2	CASSLARPRDTGELFF
TRBV12-2	TRBJ1-2	CASQPGQRGHGYTF
TRBV2	TRBJ2-4	CASRPLAKNIQYF
TRBV4-1	TRBJ2-7	CASSQEPGTAIYEQYF
TRBV2	TRBJ2-1	CASRSRGLAGYNEQFF
TRBV4-3	TRBJ1-1	CASSPSGTFRLNTEAFF